These 21 T cell receptor beta chains were sequenced from one sample in a study of T-cell reconstitution after alpha-beta-depleted transplantation in children. A TCRbeta library incorporating unique molecular identifiers was prepared. TCRdb re-derived calls from the PCR reads in MiXCR, one entry per CDR3 protein. Among fewer than 750,000 distinct CDR3 sequences listed, roughly 30% were seen once. The sequences come from PBMCs, collected before TCRalphabeta/CD19-depleted stem cell transplant. These receptors came from a boy in the first two years of life with Wiskott-Aldrich syndrome, due to receive a stem cell transplant.

A few counts support this clonotype. The J gene is TRBJ2-7, the V gene TRBV7-2; D could derive from TRBD1 or TRBD2 (5 bases each). The germline CDR1 and CDR2 sequences are SGHTA and FQGNSA. The CDR3 has 15 amino acids. Trimming shortened V by 2 bases and J by 1 base, and 12 bases separated the two germline ends. CDR3 protein: CASSLTGQLSYEQYF. CDR3 sequence (DNA): TGTGCCAGCAGCTTAACGGGGCAACTGTCCTACGAGCAGTACTTC.

This clonotype has only a few counts. This chain joins TRBV12-3 or TRBV12-4 and TRBJ2-5; D gene uncertain. V was clipped by 3 bases and J by 2 bases, with 10 bases between them. The CDR3 runs to 14 residues. Written as DNA, the CDR3 is TGTGCCAGCAGTTTTCGGGTGAATCAAGAGACCCAGTACTTC. This translates into CASSFRVNQETQYF.

V and J are TRBV7-3 and TRBJ2-1; D unclear. This CDR3 region has 16 residues. CDR1 and CDR2 (germline): SGHTA, FQGTGA. V gave up 5 bases and J gave up 3 bases, with 17 bases separating them. CDR3 bases: TGTGCCAGCAGCCCCCAAAGTGGGAATGGCTACAATGAGCAGTTCTTC. Residues: CASSPQSGNGYNEQFF.

The CDR3: CASSYSYRPEATDTQYF. DNA for the CDR3: TGTGCCAGCAGTTACTCTTATCGGCCAGAGGCCACAGATACGCAGTATTTT. The chain employs TRBV6-5 and TRBJ2-3; no reliable D call. CDR3 length: 17 residues. With 0 bases removed from V and 2 bases from J, the gap between germline ends came to 15 bases. Germline loops: CDR1 MNHEY, CDR2 SVGAGI.

The table lists this clonotype with a few counts. At one of its ends the junction is not consistent with the germline gene, which may arise from a read error. The chain combines TRBV2 with TRBJ1-1; 7 bases match TRBD1. Germline CDR1 reads SNHLY; CDR2 reads FYNNEI. This CDR3 contains 14 residues. The CDR3 nucleotides read TGTGCCAGCAGGATGGACAGGATGAACCCTGAAGCTTTCTTT. Residues: CASRMDRMNPEAFF. The full variable domain, its missing parts supplied by reference TRBV2 and TRBJ1-1, is EPEVTQTPSHQVTQMGQEVILRCVPISNHLYFYWYRQILGQKVEFLVSFYNNEISEKSEIFDDQFSVERPDGSNFTLKIRSTKLEDSAMYFCASRMDRMNPEAFFGQGTRLTVV.

This clonotype occurred a few times. This chain links TRBV15 with TRBJ1-4; D remains unclear. The V gene's germline CDR1 is LNHNV and CDR2 YYDKDF (reference sequence). Trimming left V 1 base short and J 7 bases short, with 10 bases between. The CDR3 is 14 residues long. CDR3: CATSRVQESEKLFF. CDR3 DNA: TGTGCCACCAGCAGAGTCCAGGAAAGTGAAAAACTGTTTTTT.

This chain joins TRBV29-1 and TRBJ1-2, with 8 bases aligning to TRBD1. The CDR3 totals 14 residues. Germline V gene lookup returns CDR1 SQVTM and CDR2 ANQGSEA. V trimming: 4 bases; J trimming: 7 bases; junction bases outside the gene matches: 11. CDR3 protein: CSVGGTGWASGYTF. DNA for the CDR3: TGCAGCGTTGGGGGGACAGGTTGGGCGAGTGGCTACACCTTC.

This clonotype has more than one count but fewer than ten. The genes are TRBV20-1 and TRBJ1-5; 8 nucleotides match TRBD1. The CDR3 has 13 amino acids. After removal of 4 bases from V and 3 bases from J, the junction contained 2 bases not matched to a gene. Per the germline V gene, CDR1 is DFQATT and CDR2 is SNEGSKA (reference sequence). CDR3 sequence: CSANRGDNQPQHF. The CDR3 DNA reads as TGCAGTGCTAACAGGGGGGACAATCAGCCCCAGCATTTT.

This clonotype has only a few counts. The V call is TRBV4-2, the J call TRBJ2-2; no firm D call. V lost 4 bases to trimming and J lost 8 bases, with 11 bases between them. CDR1 is LGHNA, CDR2 YNFKEQ, per germline. The CDR3 consists of 13 residues. CDR3 nucleotides: TGTGCCAGCAGCCCCGATCGTGATGGGGAGCTGTTTTTT. Protein product: CASSPDRDGELFF.

The rearrangement uses TRBV15 and TRBJ2-7; 11 positions agree with TRBD1. CDR3 length: 15 residues. CDR1 is LNHNV and CDR2 is YYDKDF in the germline V gene (reference sequence). The trim removed 6 bases at V and 3 bases at J, leaving 7 bases unmatched. CDR3 protein: CATSFRTGGIYEQYF. Here the CDR3 DNA reads TGTGCCACCAGTTTCCGGACAGGGGGCATCTACGAGCAGTACTTC.

The table lists this clonotype with a few counts. V gene TRBV24-1 combines with J gene TRBJ2-1, with TRBD2 matching 7 bases. Trimming cost V 4 bases and J 0 bases; bases outside gene matches: 5. This CDR3 is 16 amino acids long. Germline V lookup: CDR1 KGHDR, CDR2 SFDVKD. The chain's CDR3 is CATSEPGLRSYNEQFF. CDR3 nucleotides: TGTGCCACCAGTGAACCGGGACTACGCTCCTACAATGAGCAGTTCTTC.

This clonotype was observed a single time. This sequence joins TRBV7-9 and TRBJ1-6; D may be TRBD1 (5 bases). With 2 bases removed from V and 6 bases from J, the gap between germline ends came to 11 bases. Germline V gives CDR1 SEHNR, CDR2 FQNEAQ (reference sequence). CDR3 length equals 15 residues. The DNA for the CDR3 is TGTGCCAGCAGCTTATTTCCAGGGCTTAATTCACCCCTCCACTTT. Encoded protein: CASSLFPGLNSPLHF.

The gene calls are TRBV28 and TRBJ1-1, with 7 nucleotides matching TRBD1. The CDR3 totals 20 residues. The germline V gene encodes CDR1 MDHEN and CDR2 SYDVKM. With V trimmed by 1 base and J by 4 bases, 21 bases remained unmatched. The CDR3 DNA sequence: TGTGCCAGCAGTTTATACCCAAGCCGGGACAGCAGGATCGTGACCACTGAAGCTTTCTTT. Its protein is CASSLYPSRDSRIVTTEAFF.

The chain employs TRBV7-9 and TRBJ2-1; 7 nucleotides align to TRBD2. This CDR3 region has 14 residues. The V gene's germline CDR1 is SEHNR and CDR2 FQNEAQ (reference sequence). Trimming cost V 3 bases and J 4 bases; bases outside gene matches: 3. The CDR3 region has the DNA TGTGCCAGCAGCTTCAAAGCGGGGTACAATGAGCAGTTCTTC. This codes for CASSFKAGYNEQFF.

This clonotype was seen a few times. This chain joins TRBV11-2 and TRBJ1-1, with D uncertain. Germline values: CDR1 SGHAT, CDR2 FQNNGV. Trimming cost V 5 bases and J 3 bases, with 10 bases left between them. The CDR3 is made up of 13 amino acids. The CDR3 DNA reads TGTGCCAGCAGCCTCTCCGGGTACACTGAAGCTTTCTTT. This sequence encodes CASSLSGYTEAFF.

The chain combines TRBV5-1 with TRBJ2-7; no definite D call. The CDR3 totals 15 residues. V shed 1 base and J shed 5 bases, with 16 bases lying between them. Per the germline V gene, CDR1 is SGHRS and CDR2 is YFSETQ. CDR3 nucleotides: TGCGCCAGCAGCTTGATCGGCCCAACAGCCCACGAGCAGTACTTC. Its protein product is CASSLIGPTAHEQYF.

Only a few counts were recorded for this clonotype. The chain couples TRBV7-2 to TRBJ2-3; 9 nucleotides align to TRBD2. This CDR3 comprises 16 residues. V was pared by 5 bases and J by 1 base, with 7 bases of the junction left unmatched. CDR1 is SGHTA, CDR2 FQGNSA, per germline. Here the CDR3 reads CASSTRLAEGTDTQYF. The CDR3 coding sequence is TGTGCCAGCAGCACGCGACTAGCGGAAGGCACAGATACGCAGTATTTT.

The chain carries TRBV5-1 and TRBJ2-2; no definite D call. The germline V gene has CDR1 SGHRS and CDR2 YFSETQ. V shed 3 bases and J shed 5 bases, with 14 bases lying between them. The CDR3 length is 15 residues. CDR3 sequence reads: CASSSYKADTGELFF. For the CDR3, the DNA is TGCGCCAGCAGCTCTTACAAGGCAGATACCGGGGAGCTGTTTTTT.

J is TRBJ1-5 and V is TRBV2; D call uncertain. The CDR3 contains 13 residues. Trimming took off 4 bases at V and 6 bases at J, with 10 bases between the two ends. Per the germline V gene, CDR1 is SNHLY and CDR2 is FYNNEI. The CDR3 spells CASSAISGQPQHF. CDR3 nucleotide sequence: TGTGCCAGCAGTGCGATAAGCGGTCAGCCCCAGCATTTT. Using reference TRBV2 and TRBJ1-5 for the parts outside the CDR3, the full variable domain is EPEVTQTPSHQVTQMGQEVILRCVPISNHLYFYWYRQILGQKVEFLVSFYNNEISEKSEIFDDQFSVERPDGSNFTLKIRSTKLEDSAMYFCASSAISGQPQHFGDGTRLSIL.

The CDR3 loop reads CASSATGSLSNEQFF. The CDR3 DNA reads as TGTGCCAGCAGTGCGACAGGGTCTCTTTCCAATGAGCAGTTCTTC. This chain joins TRBV6-1 and TRBJ2-1; 7 bases map to TRBD1. V shed 4 bases and J 6 bases; nucleotides not matched to a gene: 9. Germline lookup yields CDR1 MNHNS and CDR2 SASEGT. There are 15 residues in the CDR3.

The CDR3 reads CASSFTSGLYNEQFF. The CDR3 coding sequence is TGTGCCAGCAGTTTTACTAGCGGCCTATACAATGAGCAGTTCTTC. The V call is TRBV12-3 or TRBV12-4, the J call TRBJ2-1; 8 positions match TRBD2. The V and J ends lost 3 bases and 4 bases, in that order; junction bases with no gene match: 5. The CDR3 extends over 15 amino acids.